Presented here are 10 T cell receptor beta chains from one specimen sequenced in a study of T cells in Graves' hyperthyroidism and ophthalmopathy. Amplified regions were TCR beta CDR3 sequences from RNA transcripts. The HTBI set primed first-round TCR CDR3 RT-PCR. MiXCR was run by TCRdb on the multiplex PCR reads, yielding one entry per CDR3 protein. The data hold around 700,000 distinct CDR3 sequences, with roughly a sixth observed a single time. The source material was blood. These receptors were taken from a woman between 50 and 59 years old with Graves' hyperthyroidism that later progressed to Graves' ophthalmopathy.

This clonotype occurred many times. V is TRBV5-1 and J is TRBJ2-4, with D possibly TRBD1 on 6 matching bases. CDR3 length equals 15 residues. CDR1 and CDR2 (germline): SGHRS, YFSETQ. V was shortened by 0 bases and J by 6 bases, with 13 bases between the two germline ends. The CDR3 nucleotides are TGCGCCAGCAGCTTGGAAGGGACATTTAGAAACATTCAGTACTTC. It yields the protein CASSLEGTFRNIQYF.

On this clonotype itself: The junction departs from germline at one end; a sequencing error may be responsible. This chain connects TRBV12-3 or TRBV12-4 to TRBJ1-5; D may be TRBD1 (5 bases). The CDR3 has 14 residues. This chain's CDR3 is CASSLGQSSQPQHF. CDR3 DNA: TGTGCCAGCAGCTTAGGACAAAGCAGTCAGCCCCAGCATTTT.

This clonotype was counted at least ten times. This chain links TRBV6-6 with TRBJ1-5, with no clear D. Germline V gene data show CDR1 as MNHNY and CDR2 as SVGAGI (reference sequence). The CDR3 spans 16 residues. V was pared by 2 bases and J by 0 bases, with 11 bases between. The CDR3 loop is CASSYQRLDSNQPQHF. The CDR3 nucleotides are TGTGCCAGCAGTTACCAGCGGCTCGATAGCAATCAGCCCCAGCATTTT.

V usage is TRBV7-2 and J usage is TRBJ2-7, with 11 bases identical to TRBD2. There are 15 residues in the CDR3. Germline V gene lookup returns CDR1 SGHTA and CDR2 FQGNSA. The V and J ends lost 1 base and 4 bases, in that order; junction bases with no gene match: 3. CDR3 in amino acids: CASSLGASGGYEQYF. The CDR3 DNA is TGTGCCAGCAGCTTAGGGGCTAGCGGGGGGTACGAGCAGTACTTC.

This clonotype appeared a few times. The rearrangement joins TRBV15 to TRBJ1-2; TRBD1 agrees at 7 bases. Germline loops: CDR1 LNHNV, CDR2 YYDKDF (reference sequence). With V trimmed by 2 bases and J by 7 bases, 7 bases remained unmatched. There are 14 residues in the CDR3. CDR3 sequence: CATSRQQTGLGYTF. The CDR3 DNA reads as TGTGCCACCAGCAGACAACAGACAGGGCTTGGCTACACCTTC.

This clonotype occurred a few times. The chain employs TRBV6-1 and TRBJ1-5, with 10 bases lining up with TRBD1. The CDR3 totals 15 residues. V lost 10 bases to trimming and J lost 4 bases; unmatched junction nucleotides: 10. The germline V gene encodes CDR1 MNHNS and CDR2 SASEGT. CDR3 DNA sequence: TGTGCCACCAGAAATCCGGGACAGGGGAATCAGCCCCAGCATTTT. Its translation: CATRNPGQGNQPQHF.

This chain's CDR3 is CASSYRGTGRYEQYF. CDR3 bases: TGTGCCAGCAGTTATCGTGGGACAGGACGCTACGAGCAGTACTTC. This sequence joins TRBV6-2 or TRBV6-3 and TRBJ2-7; 8 bases fit TRBD1. CDR1 is MNHEY, CDR2 SVGEGT, per germline. The CDR3 length is 15 residues. The ends lost 3 bases at V and 3 bases at J; junction bases unmatched: 7.

The V and J genes are TRBV20-1 and TRBJ1-6; the D gene is possibly TRBD1 (6 bases). Per the germline V gene, CDR1 is DFQATT and CDR2 is SNEGSKA (reference sequence). V shed 4 bases and J shed 6 bases, with 7 bases lying between them. CDR3 size: 12 residues. Here the CDR3 DNA reads TGCAGTGCTATACAGGGTAATTCACCCCTCCACTTT. Protein: CSAIQGNSPLHF.

V and J are TRBV6-1 and TRBJ2-7, with 11 bases matching TRBD1. V dropped 6 bases and J dropped 5; count of bases not matched to a gene: 6. The CDR3 has 14 amino acids. Germline CDR1 is MNHNS and CDR2 is SASEGT. The CDR3: CASSEGQGGDEQYF. The CDR3 nucleotides read TGTGCCAGCAGCGAGGGACAGGGGGGGGACGAGCAGTACTTC.

This clonotype was seen many times. This rearrangement joins TRBV5-8 to TRBJ2-3; 9 bases are a match to TRBD2. From germline, CDR1 is SGHTS and CDR2 YDEGEE. This CDR3 is 15 amino acids long. V was pared by 0 bases and J by 2 bases, with 1 base of the junction left unmatched. Here the CDR3 reads CASSLGLAVTDTQYF. As DNA, the CDR3 is TGTGCCAGCAGCTTGGGACTAGCGGTCACAGATACGCAGTATTTT.